Shown below are 9 T cell receptor beta chains from a single sample sequenced in a study of blood T cell repertoires in COVID-19. Profiling relied on immunoSEQ multiplex PCR, and the TCRdb table lists in-frame clones only, not all of them. Here the sample spans over 250,000 clones, approximately 88% being singletons. The sample was peripheral blood. Receptors originate from a man in his fifties or sixties with acute or convalescent COVID-19.

This chain uses TRBV5-4 with TRBJ2-1; D perhaps matches TRBD1 (6 bases). Germline lookup yields CDR1 SGHNT and CDR2 YYREEE (reference sequence). V lost 2 bases to trimming and J lost 2 bases, with 11 bases between them. The length of the CDR3 is 15 residues. This CDR3 reads CASSFRQGTYNEQFF. The CDR3 DNA sequence: TGTGCCAGCAGCTTCAGGCAGGGGACCTACAATGAGCAGTTCTTC.

The chain carries TRBV10-3 and TRBJ1-6, with D possibly being TRBD1 (5 bases). CDR3 length: 15 residues. Trimming cost V 4 bases and J 7 bases, with 14 bases left between them. CDR1 and CDR2 (germline): ENHRY, SYGVKD. DNA of the CDR3: TGTGCCATCAGTGTGGGGGGGTCGCGGAATTCACCCCTCCACTTT. Its protein is CAISVGGSRNSPLHF.

The table lists this clone with a count of one. This chain uses TRBV12-3 or TRBV12-4 with TRBJ1-1; no firm D call. CDR3 size: 13 residues. The V gene lost 4 bases and the J gene lost 4 bases, with 10 bases spanning the gap. CDR3 in DNA: TGTGCCAGCAGTTCTGCGACTGGCACTGAAGCTTTCTTT. It specifies CASSSATGTEAFF.

The gene calls are TRBV19 and TRBJ1-6; 7 nucleotides agree with TRBD1. V lost 5 bases, J lost 7 bases, and 8 bases stayed unmatched. The CDR3 consists of 15 residues. CDR1 LNHDA and CDR2 SQIVND come from the germline V gene (reference sequence). CDR3 region: CASSAGRTGNSPLHF. The DNA for the CDR3 is TGTGCCAGTAGTGCCGGAAGGACAGGCAATTCACCCCTCCACTTT.

V usage is TRBV19 and J usage is TRBJ2-1; D is undetermined. Trimming took off 3 bases at V and 7 bases at J, with 13 bases between the two ends. This CDR3 has 14 residues. From germline, CDR1 is LNHDA and CDR2 SQIVND (reference sequence). The DNA for the CDR3 is TGTGCCAGTAGTATCCCCAGGCCGAAAAATGAGCAGTTCTTC. Residues: CASSIPRPKNEQFF.

V usage is TRBV5-3 and J usage is TRBJ1-5; TRBD1 might be the D (5 bases). TRBV5-3 is an ORF for which the function is uncertain. The CDR3 runs 15 residues. V gave up 1 base and J gave up 1 base, with 9 bases separating them. As DNA, the CDR3 is TGTGCCAGAAGCTTGACAGGTGGGAGCAATCAGCCCCAGCATTTT. Protein product: CARSLTGGSNQPQHF.

The chain is built from TRBV2 and TRBJ2-5; 7 bases line up with TRBD2. This CDR3 contains 14 residues. Per germline, CDR1 SNHLY and CDR2 FYNNEI. The ends lost 8 bases at V and 5 bases at J; junction bases unmatched: 11. CDR3 sequence reads: CASGRGLNVETQYF. CDR3 bases: TGTGCCAGCGGGAGGGGACTAAACGTGGAGACCCAGTACTTC.

This chain links TRBV11-2 with TRBJ2-3, with D possibly TRBD1 on 5 matching bases. CDR1 and CDR2 (germline): SGHAT, FQNNGV. This CDR3 has 12 residues. V lost 6 bases to trimming and J lost 1 base, with 5 bases between them. The CDR3 coding sequence is TGTGCCAGCAGACAGGGCACAGATACGCAGTATTTT. Its translation: CASRQGTDTQYF.

The rearrangement uses TRBV9 and TRBJ1-1; D gene uncertain. There are 14 residues in the CDR3. Trimming removed 4 bases from V and 5 bases from J, with 15 bases in between. Germline CDR1 SGDLS, CDR2 YYNGEE. The CDR3 sequence: CASSPEPGITEAFF. The CDR3 DNA follows: TGTGCCAGCAGCCCCGAGCCGGGGATTACTGAAGCTTTCTTT.